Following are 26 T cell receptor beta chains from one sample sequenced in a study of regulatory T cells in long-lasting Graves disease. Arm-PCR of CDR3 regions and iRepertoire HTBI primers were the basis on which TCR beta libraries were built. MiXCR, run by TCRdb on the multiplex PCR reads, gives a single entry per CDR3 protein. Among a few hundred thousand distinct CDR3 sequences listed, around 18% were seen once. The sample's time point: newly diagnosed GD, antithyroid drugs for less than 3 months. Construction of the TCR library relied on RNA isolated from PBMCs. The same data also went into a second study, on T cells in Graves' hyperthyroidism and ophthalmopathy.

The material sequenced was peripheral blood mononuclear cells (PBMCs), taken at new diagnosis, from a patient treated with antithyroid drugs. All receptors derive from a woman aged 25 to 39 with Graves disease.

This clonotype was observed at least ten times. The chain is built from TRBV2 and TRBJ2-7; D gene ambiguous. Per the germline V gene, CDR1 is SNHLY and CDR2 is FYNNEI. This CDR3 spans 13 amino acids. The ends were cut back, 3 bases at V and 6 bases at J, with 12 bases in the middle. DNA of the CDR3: TGTGCCAGCAGTGAGACACAGTTCGGCGAGCAGTACTTC. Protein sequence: CASSETQFGEQYF. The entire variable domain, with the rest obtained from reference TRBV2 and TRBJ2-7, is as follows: EPEVTQTPSHQVTQMGQEVILRCVPISNHLYFYWYRQILGQKVEFLVSFYNNEISEKSEIFDDQFSVERPDGSNFTLKIRSTKLEDSAMYFCASSETQFGEQYFGPGTRLTVT.

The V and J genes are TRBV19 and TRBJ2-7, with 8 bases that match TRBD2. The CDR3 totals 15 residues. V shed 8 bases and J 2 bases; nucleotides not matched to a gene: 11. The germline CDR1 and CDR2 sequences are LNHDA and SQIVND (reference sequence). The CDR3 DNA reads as TGTGCCAGTTCCTCGGGAGGGACGGGAGCCTACGAGCAGTACTTC. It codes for CASSSGGTGAYEQYF.

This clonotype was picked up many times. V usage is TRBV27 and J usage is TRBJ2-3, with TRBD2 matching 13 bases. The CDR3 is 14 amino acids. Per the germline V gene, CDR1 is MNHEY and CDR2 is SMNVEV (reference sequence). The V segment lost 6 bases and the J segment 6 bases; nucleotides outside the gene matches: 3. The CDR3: CASRLAGGLDTQYF. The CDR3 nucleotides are TGTGCCAGCAGACTAGCGGGGGGGCTTGATACGCAGTATTTT.

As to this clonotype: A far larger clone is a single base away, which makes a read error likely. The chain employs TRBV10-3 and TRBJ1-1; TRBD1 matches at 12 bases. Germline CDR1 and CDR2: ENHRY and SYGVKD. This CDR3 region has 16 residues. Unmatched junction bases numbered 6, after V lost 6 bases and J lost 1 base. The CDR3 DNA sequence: TGTGCCATCAGCTTCCGGGACAGGGGGCCGAACACTGAAGCTTTCTTT. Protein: CAISFRDRGPNTEAFF.

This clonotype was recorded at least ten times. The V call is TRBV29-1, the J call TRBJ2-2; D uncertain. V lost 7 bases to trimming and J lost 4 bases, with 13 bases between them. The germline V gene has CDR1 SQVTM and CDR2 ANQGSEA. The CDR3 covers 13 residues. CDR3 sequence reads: CSAPLFRTGELFF. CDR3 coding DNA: TGCAGCGCCCCTCTCTTCCGCACCGGGGAGCTGTTTTTT.

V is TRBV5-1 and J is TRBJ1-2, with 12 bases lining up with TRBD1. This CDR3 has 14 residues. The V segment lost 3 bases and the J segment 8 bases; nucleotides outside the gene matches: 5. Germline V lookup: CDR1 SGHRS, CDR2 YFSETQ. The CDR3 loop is CASSSGQGARGYTF. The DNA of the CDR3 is TGCGCCAGCAGCTCGGGACAGGGGGCCCGAGGCTACACCTTC.

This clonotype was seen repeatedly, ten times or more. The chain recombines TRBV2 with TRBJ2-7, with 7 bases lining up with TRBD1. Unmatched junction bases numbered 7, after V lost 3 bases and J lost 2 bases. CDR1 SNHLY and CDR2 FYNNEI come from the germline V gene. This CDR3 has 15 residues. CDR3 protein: CASSDPGQLTYEQYF. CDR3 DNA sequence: TGTGCCAGCAGTGACCCGGGACAGTTAACCTACGAGCAGTACTTC. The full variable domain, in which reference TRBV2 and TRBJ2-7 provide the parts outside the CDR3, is EPEVTQTPSHQVTQMGQEVILRCVPISNHLYFYWYRQILGQKVEFLVSFYNNEISEKSEIFDDQFSVERPDGSNFTLKIRSTKLEDSAMYFCASSDPGQLTYEQYFGPGTRLTVT.

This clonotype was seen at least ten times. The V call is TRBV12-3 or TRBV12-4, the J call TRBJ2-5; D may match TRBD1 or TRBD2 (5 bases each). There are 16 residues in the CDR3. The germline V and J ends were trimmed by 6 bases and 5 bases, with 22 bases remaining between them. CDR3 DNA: TGTGCCAGCAGGACCTCTCAGGGATGGGGGATTGAGACCCAGTACTTC. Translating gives CASRTSQGWGIETQYF.

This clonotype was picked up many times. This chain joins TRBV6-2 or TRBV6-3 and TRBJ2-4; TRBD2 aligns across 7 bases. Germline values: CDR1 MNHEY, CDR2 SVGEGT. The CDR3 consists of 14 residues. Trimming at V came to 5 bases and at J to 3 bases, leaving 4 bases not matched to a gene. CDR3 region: CASSGDYGKNIQYF. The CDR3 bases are TGTGCCAGCAGTGGGGACTATGGCAAAAACATTCAGTACTTC.

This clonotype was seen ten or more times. CDR3 nucleotides: TGTGCCAGCAGTTACTTGGACCCCGATGGCTACACCTTC. Encoded protein: CASSYLDPDGYTF. This chain joins TRBV6-5 and TRBJ1-2, with unresolved D. Per germline, CDR1 MNHEY and CDR2 SVGAGI. V was clipped by 1 base and J by 6 bases, with 9 bases between them. This CDR3 has 13 residues.

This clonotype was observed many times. The CDR3 bases are TGTGCCAGCATCCAAGGGATTGCCTATGGCTACACCTTC. This gives the protein CASIQGIAYGYTF. The V call is TRBV6-1, the J call TRBJ1-2; D is undetermined. V was cut by 7 bases and J by 4 bases, with 13 bases left in between. This CDR3 region has 13 residues. From germline, CDR1 is MNHNS and CDR2 SASEGT.

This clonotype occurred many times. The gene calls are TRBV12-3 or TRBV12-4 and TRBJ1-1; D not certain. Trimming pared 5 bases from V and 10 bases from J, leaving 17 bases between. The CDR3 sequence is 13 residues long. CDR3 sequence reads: CASSPEGSSPAFF. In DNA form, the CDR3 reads TGTGCCAGCAGTCCAGAGGGCTCCTCTCCAGCTTTCTTT.

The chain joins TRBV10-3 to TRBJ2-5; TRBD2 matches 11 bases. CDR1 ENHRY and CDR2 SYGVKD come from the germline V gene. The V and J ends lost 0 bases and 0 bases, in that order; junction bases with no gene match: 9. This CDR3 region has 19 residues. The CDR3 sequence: CAISESGTSGVPYQETQYF. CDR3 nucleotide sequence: TGTGCCATCAGTGAGTCTGGGACTAGCGGCGTCCCGTACCAAGAGACCCAGTACTTC.

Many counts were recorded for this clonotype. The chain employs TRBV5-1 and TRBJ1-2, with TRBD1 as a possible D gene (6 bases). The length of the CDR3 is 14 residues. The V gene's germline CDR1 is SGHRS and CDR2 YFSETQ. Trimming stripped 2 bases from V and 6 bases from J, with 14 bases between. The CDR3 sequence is CASSFGQGRDGYTF. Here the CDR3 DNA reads TGCGCCAGCAGCTTCGGCCAGGGGCGAGATGGCTACACCTTC.

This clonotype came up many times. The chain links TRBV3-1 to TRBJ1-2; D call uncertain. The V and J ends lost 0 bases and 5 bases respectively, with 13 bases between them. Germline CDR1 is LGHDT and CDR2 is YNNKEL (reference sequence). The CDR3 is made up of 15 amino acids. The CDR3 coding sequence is TGTGCCAGCAGCCAAGAAGAGGGCGTGGGGTATGGCTACACCTTC. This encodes CASSQEEGVGYGYTF.

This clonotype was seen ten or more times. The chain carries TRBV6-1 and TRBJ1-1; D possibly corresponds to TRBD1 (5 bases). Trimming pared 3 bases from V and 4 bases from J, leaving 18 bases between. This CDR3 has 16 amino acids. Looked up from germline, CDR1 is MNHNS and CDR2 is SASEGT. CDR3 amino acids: CASSDKVRGLGTEAFF. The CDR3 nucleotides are TGTGCCAGCAGTGATAAGGTCCGGGGGTTAGGCACTGAAGCTTTCTTT.

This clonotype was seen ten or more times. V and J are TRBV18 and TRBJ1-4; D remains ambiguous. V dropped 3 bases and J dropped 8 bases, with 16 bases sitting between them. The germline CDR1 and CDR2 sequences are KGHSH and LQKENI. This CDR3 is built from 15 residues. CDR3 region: CASSPTRGPVEKLFF. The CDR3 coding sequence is TGTGCCAGCTCACCTACTCGAGGGCCGGTAGAAAAACTGTTTTTT.

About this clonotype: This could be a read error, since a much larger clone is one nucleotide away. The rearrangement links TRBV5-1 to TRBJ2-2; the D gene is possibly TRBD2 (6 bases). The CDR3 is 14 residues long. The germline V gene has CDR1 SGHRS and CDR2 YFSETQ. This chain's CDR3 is CASSSGRMTGELVF. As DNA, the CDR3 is TGCGCCAGCTCCTCGGGGAGGATGACCGGGGAGCTGGTTTTT. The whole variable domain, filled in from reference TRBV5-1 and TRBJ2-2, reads KAGVTQTPRYLIKTRGQQVTLSCSPISGHRSVSWYQQTPGQGLQFLFEYFSETQRNKGNFPGRFSGRQFSNSRSEMNVSTLELGDSALYLCASSSGRMTGELVFGEGSRLTVL.

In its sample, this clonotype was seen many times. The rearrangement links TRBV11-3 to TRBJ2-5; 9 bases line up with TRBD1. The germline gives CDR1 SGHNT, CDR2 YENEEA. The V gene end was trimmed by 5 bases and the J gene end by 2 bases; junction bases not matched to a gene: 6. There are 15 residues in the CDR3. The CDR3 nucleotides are TGTGCCAGCAGCCCCGGACAGGGGCGGCAAGAGACCCAGTACTTC. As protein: CASSPGQGRQETQYF. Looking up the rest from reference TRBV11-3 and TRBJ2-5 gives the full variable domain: EAGVVQSPRYKIIEKKQPVAFWCNPISGHNTLYWYLQNLGQGPELLIRYENEEAVDDSQLPKDRFSAERLKGVDSTLKIQPAELGDSAVYLCASSPGQGRQETQYFGPGTRLLVL.

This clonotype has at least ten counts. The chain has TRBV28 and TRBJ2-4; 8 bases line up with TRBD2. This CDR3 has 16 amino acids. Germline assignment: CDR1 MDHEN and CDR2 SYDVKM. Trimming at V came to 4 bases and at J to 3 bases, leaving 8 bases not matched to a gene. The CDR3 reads CASSSGGQGDKNIQYF. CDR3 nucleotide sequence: TGTGCCAGCAGTTCGGGGGGGCAGGGTGACAAAAACATTCAGTACTTC.

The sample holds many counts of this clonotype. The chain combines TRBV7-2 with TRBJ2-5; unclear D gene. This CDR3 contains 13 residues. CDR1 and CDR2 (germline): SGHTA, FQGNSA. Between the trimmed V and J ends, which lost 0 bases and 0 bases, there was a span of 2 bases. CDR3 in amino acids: CASSLADQETQYF. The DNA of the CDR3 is TGTGCCAGCAGCTTAGCCGACCAAGAGACCCAGTACTTC.

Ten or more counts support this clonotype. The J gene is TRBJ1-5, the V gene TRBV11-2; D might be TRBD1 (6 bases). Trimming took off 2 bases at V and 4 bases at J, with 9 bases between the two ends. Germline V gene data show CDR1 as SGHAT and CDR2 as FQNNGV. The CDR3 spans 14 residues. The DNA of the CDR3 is TGTGCCAGCAGCTTAATAGGGGGGAATCAGCCCCAGCATTTT. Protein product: CASSLIGGNQPQHF. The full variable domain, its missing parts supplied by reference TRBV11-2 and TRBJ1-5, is EAGVAQSPRYKIIEKRQSVAFWCNPISGHATLYWYQQILGQGPKLLIQFQNNGVVDDSQLPKDRFSAERLKGVDSTLKIQPAKLEDSAVYLCASSLIGGNQPQHFGDGTRLSIL.

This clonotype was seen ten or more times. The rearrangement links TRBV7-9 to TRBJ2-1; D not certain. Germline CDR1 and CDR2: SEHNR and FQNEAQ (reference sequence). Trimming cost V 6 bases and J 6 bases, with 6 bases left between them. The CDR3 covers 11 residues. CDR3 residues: CASSFVNEQFF. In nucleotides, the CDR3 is TGTGCCAGCAGTTTTGTCAATGAGCAGTTCTTC. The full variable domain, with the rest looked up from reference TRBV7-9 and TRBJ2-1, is DTGVSQNPRHKITKRGQNVTFRCDPISEHNRLYWYRQTLGQGPEFLTYFQNEAQLEKSRLLSDRFSAERPKGSFSTLEIQRTEQGDSAMYLCASSFVNEQFFGPGTRLTVL.

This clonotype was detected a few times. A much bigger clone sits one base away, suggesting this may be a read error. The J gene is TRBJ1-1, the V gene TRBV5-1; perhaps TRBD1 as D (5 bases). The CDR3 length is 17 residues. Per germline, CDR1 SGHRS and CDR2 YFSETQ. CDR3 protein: CASSFQPGMTSNTEALF. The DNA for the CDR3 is TGCGCCAGCAGCTTCCAGCCAGGGATGACTTCGAACACTGAAGCTCTCTTT.

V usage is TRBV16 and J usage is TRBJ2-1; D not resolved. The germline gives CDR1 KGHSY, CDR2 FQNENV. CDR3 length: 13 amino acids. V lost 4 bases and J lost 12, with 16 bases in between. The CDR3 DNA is TGTGCCAGCAGCCTAGGTGTTGGGCGCGGGCAGTTCTTC. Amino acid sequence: CASSLGVGRGQFF. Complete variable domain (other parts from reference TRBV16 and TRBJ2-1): GEEVAQTPKHLVRGEGQKAKLYCAPIKGHSYVFWYQQVLKNEFKFLISFQNENVFDETGMPKERFSAKCLPNSPCSLEIQATKLEDSAVYFCASSLGVGRGQFFGPGTRLTVL.

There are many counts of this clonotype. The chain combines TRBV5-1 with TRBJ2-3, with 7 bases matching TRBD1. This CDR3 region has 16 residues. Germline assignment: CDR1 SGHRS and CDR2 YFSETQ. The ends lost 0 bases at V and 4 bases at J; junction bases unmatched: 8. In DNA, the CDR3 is TGCGCCAGCAGCTTGGGAGGGGCAGGGGGTCCAGATACGCAGTATTTT. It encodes CASSLGGAGGPDTQYF.